The 12 T cell receptor beta chains below all came from one sample that was sequenced in a study of T cells in Graves' hyperthyroidism and ophthalmopathy. TCR beta CDR3 region amplification was performed from RNA transcripts. HTBI primers were used for first-round RT-PCR of the TCR CDR3. TCRdb used MiXCR to reprocess the multiplex PCR reads, holding one entry per CDR3 protein. The sample includes 350,000 or so distinct CDR3 sequences, about a sixth seen only once; the top ten take approximately 33%. Input material: blood. The source is a woman between 25 and 40 years old with Graves' hyperthyroidism that later progressed to Graves' ophthalmopathy.

This clonotype was detected ten times or more. The chain combines TRBV9 with TRBJ2-5, with TRBD2 matching 7 bases. The germline CDR1 and CDR2 sequences are SGDLS and YYNGEE. Trimming removed 3 bases from V and 5 bases from J; junction bases left unmatched: 13. The CDR3 totals 16 residues. Here the CDR3 DNA reads TGTGCCAGCAGCGGCGGGGGTCTAGGACCTTTGGAGACCCAGTACTTC. This translates into CASSGGGLGPLETQYF.

The J gene is TRBJ2-1, the V gene TRBV20-1; a possible D gene is TRBD1 (6 bases). The CDR3 extends over 15 amino acids. The V gene lost 5 bases and the J gene lost 6 bases, with 20 bases spanning the gap. Per the germline V gene, CDR1 is DFQATT and CDR2 is SNEGSKA (reference sequence). For the CDR3, the DNA is TGCAGTGCTGCAAACAACAGGGCTAACCCCAATGAGCAGTTCTTC. It translates to CSAANNRANPNEQFF.

This clonotype was observed at least ten times. J is TRBJ2-1 and V is TRBV20-1; D is possibly TRBD1 or TRBD2 (5 bases each). The CDR3 covers 14 residues. V lost 4 bases and J 5 bases, leaving 15 bases between the germline ends. Germline V gene data show CDR1 as DFQATT and CDR2 as SNEGSKA (reference sequence). This chain's CDR3 is CSAKLGDADNEQFF. CDR3 DNA: TGCAGTGCTAAGCTAGGGGACGCTGACAATGAGCAGTTCTTC.

This clonotype was detected a few times. This chain uses TRBV7-9 with TRBJ2-2; no firm D call. The CDR3 runs to 15 residues. V was cut by 5 bases and J by 4 bases, with 14 bases left in between. Looked up from germline, CDR1 is SEHNR and CDR2 is FQNEAQ (reference sequence). Written as DNA, the CDR3 is TGTGCCAGCAGCCCGGCCGCACAACTCACCGGGGAGCTGTTTTTT. Translating gives CASSPAAQLTGELFF.

This clonotype was counted only a few times. The genes are TRBV19 and TRBJ1-1; no reliable D call. CDR1 LNHDA and CDR2 SQIVND come from the germline V gene (reference sequence). V lost 2 bases and J 0 bases, leaving 13 bases between the germline ends. The CDR3 has 16 residues. The CDR3 sequence is CASSIPRPSMNTEAFF. CDR3 DNA: TGTGCCAGTAGTATACCCCGACCCTCCATGAACACTGAAGCTTTCTTT.

This clonotype was detected many times. The J gene is TRBJ2-5, the V gene TRBV11-1, with 7 bases lining up with TRBD2. The CDR3 length is 14 residues. In germline, CDR1 is SGHAT, CDR2 FQDESV (reference sequence). V lost 5 bases, J lost 2 bases, and 5 bases stayed unmatched. CDR3 in amino acids: CASSQPGGQETQYF. CDR3 nucleotides: TGTGCCAGCAGCCAGCCGGGGGGACAAGAGACCCAGTACTTC.

The table lists this clonotype with many counts. J is TRBJ1-1 and V is TRBV7-9; maybe TRBD1 (5 bases). This CDR3 is built from 16 residues. Germline lookup yields CDR1 SEHNR and CDR2 FQNEAQ (reference sequence). The ends were cut back, 4 bases at V and 1 base at J, with 16 bases in the middle. CDR3 in DNA: TGTGCCAGCAGCTCCCGGGTGGGGGAGAGGAACACTGAAGCTTTCTTT. This gives the protein CASSSRVGERNTEAFF.

The chain is built from TRBV30 and TRBJ2-7; 7 nucleotides match TRBD2. The CDR3 runs to 14 residues. V lost 7 bases to trimming and J lost 3 bases; unmatched junction nucleotides: 12. Germline CDR1 GTSNPN, CDR2 SVGIG (reference sequence). CDR3 in amino acids: CASSMGGVLYEQYF. The CDR3, as DNA: TGTGCCTCCTCTATGGGAGGGGTCCTCTACGAGCAGTACTTC.

V is TRBV27 and J is TRBJ1-1; D is unresolved. V gave up 1 base and J gave up 1 base, with 7 bases separating them. The V gene's germline CDR1 is MNHEY and CDR2 SMNVEV (reference sequence). The CDR3 totals 14 residues. This CDR3 reads CASSLFVGNTEAFF. CDR3 sequence (DNA): TGTGCCAGCAGTTTATTTGTGGGGAACACTGAAGCTTTCTTT.

The rearrangement links TRBV19 to TRBJ1-2; 9 nucleotides align to TRBD1. This CDR3 contains 14 residues. Germline loops: CDR1 LNHDA, CDR2 SQIVND (reference sequence). V was clipped by 7 bases and J by 5 bases; unmatched bases: 8. Written as DNA, the CDR3 is TGTGCCAGTAAAAAGGACAGGGGAGGTTATGGCTACACCTTC. This encodes CASKKDRGGYGYTF.

This clonotype appeared a few times. The chain combines TRBV7-9 with TRBJ2-7, with D tentatively TRBD1 (5 bases). CDR1 is SEHNR and CDR2 is FQNEAQ in the germline V gene (reference sequence). V lost 4 bases to trimming and J lost 5 bases, with 15 bases between them. The length of the CDR3 is 14 residues. CDR3 sequence reads: CASSSWAGIHEQYF. In DNA form, the CDR3 reads TGTGCCAGCAGCTCTTGGGCAGGGATCCACGAGCAGTACTTC.

Many counts were recorded for this clonotype. CDR3 nucleotides: TGTGCCAGCAGTTACTCTACTAGCGGAGATGTAGGGCAGTTCTTC. It codes for CASSYSTSGDVGQFF. The chain carries TRBV6-5 and TRBJ2-1; TRBD2 matches at 8 bases. Per the germline V gene, CDR1 is MNHEY and CDR2 is SVGAGI. J lost 12 bases, V lost 0 bases, and 10 bases had no gene match. This CDR3 comprises 15 residues.